Listed below are T cell receptor beta chains from one sample, sequenced in a study of blood T cell repertoires in COVID-19. The table came from immunoSEQ multiplex PCR; TCRdb's copy has only in-frame clones and leaves some out. The table records tens of thousands of clones, 80% to 90% of them present only once. Material: peripheral blood. The receptors shown here come from a man aged 45-65 years with active COVID-19. Each CDR3 is given with its conserved first and last residue. A D gene is named only where the DNA matches it firmly. Clone size, where shown, is once, few, many, or a class for clones that have expanded.

CDR3,DNA,J,V,length,size,D
CASSYIPRDYGYTF,TGTGCCAGCAGCTATATCCCTCGAGACTATGGCTACACCTTC,TRBJ1-2,TRBV5-5,14,few,-
CAISEGRFDRFYEQYF,TGTGCCATCAGTGAGGGGAGGTTCGACAGATTCTACGAGCAGTACTTC,TRBJ2-7,TRBV10-3,16,-,-
CASSLGHYSNQPQHF,TGTGCCAGCAGCTTAGGGCATTATAGCAATCAGCCCCAGCATTTT,TRBJ1-5,TRBV7-2,15,few,-
CASSLGLAGPQYF,TGTGCCAGCAGCTTAGGACTAGCGGGTCCCCAGTACTTC,TRBJ2-5,TRBV7-2,13,-,TRBD2
CAISEGPDRENTGELFF,TGTGCCATCAGTGAAGGTCCGGACAGAGAGAACACCGGGGAGCTGTTTTTT,TRBJ2-2,TRBV10-3,17,-,-
CASSFDRRNTEAFF,TGTGCCAGCAGCTTTGACAGACGGAACACTGAAGCTTTCTTT,TRBJ1-1,TRBV7-9,14,few,-
CASSPRQTGWSGNSPLHF,TGTGCCAGCAGCCCTCGTCAGACAGGGTGGTCGGGTAATTCACCCCTCCACTTT,TRBJ1-6,TRBV5-6,18,-,TRBD1
CASRTDGNTIYF,TGTGCCAGCAGGACAGACGGAAACACCATATATTTT,TRBJ1-3,TRBV7-9,12,-,-
CASSLTGGNQPQHF,TGTGCCAGCAGCTTAACAGGGGGCAATCAGCCCCAGCATTTT,TRBJ1-5,TRBV6-6,14,-,TRBD1
CASSPSPRTEETQYF,TGTGCCAGCAGCCCCTCCCCTAGGACTGAGGAGACCCAGTACTTC,TRBJ2-5,TRBV9,15,-,-
CASSFVAGKYNEQFF,TGTGCCAGCAGCTTTGTGGCGGGGAAATACAATGAGCAGTTCTTC,TRBJ2-1,TRBV11-3,15,-,-
CASSSGGGRYNNEQFF,TGTGCCAGCAGCTCTGGCGGGGGGCGATATAACAATGAGCAGTTCTTC,TRBJ2-1,TRBV11-3,16,-,TRBD2
CASSPMYPGLASGEQYF,TGTGCCAGCAGCCCGATGTACCCGGGACTAGCTTCGGGCGAGCAGTACTTC,TRBJ2-7,TRBV11-2,17,-,TRBD2
CASSGLAGITGELFF,TGCGCCAGCAGCGGCCTAGCGGGAATCACCGGGGAGCTGTTTTTT,TRBJ2-2,TRBV5-1,15,-,TRBD2
CASSQAPGRADNQPQHF,TGCGCCAGCAGCCAAGCCCCTGGCAGGGCCGACAATCAGCCCCAGCATTTT,TRBJ1-5,TRBV4-3,17,once,-
CASRGLNSLNYGYTF,TGTGCCAGTAGGGGACTTAACAGCCTTAACTATGGCTACACCTTC,TRBJ1-2,TRBV19,15,-,-
CASSQISGGAFAYEQYF,TGTGCCAGCTCCCAGATTAGCGGGGGGGCCTTCGCCTACGAGCAGTACTTC,TRBJ2-7,TRBV18,17,-,TRBD2
CASSLALAGGQETQYF,TGTGCCAGCAGCTTAGCCCTAGCGGGGGGACAAGAGACCCAGTACTTC,TRBJ2-5,TRBV7-8,16,-,TRBD2
CASSERQGLETQYF,TGTGCCAGCAGTGAACGACAGGGCCTAGAGACCCAGTACTTC,TRBJ2-5,TRBV2,14,few,TRBD1
CASSKRTGDLYSNQPQHF,TGTGCCAGCAGTAAAAGGACAGGAGACCTTTATAGCAATCAGCCCCAGCATTTT,TRBJ1-5,TRBV6-4,18,-,TRBD1
CASSQGLLAGVQLETQYF,TGTGCCAGCAGCCAAGGGCTACTAGCGGGAGTACAGTTGGAGACCCAGTACTTC,TRBJ2-5,TRBV3-1/TRBV3-2,18,once,TRBD2
CASSLVTSGVSNEQFF,TGTGCCAGCAGCTTAGTGACTAGCGGGGTTTCCAATGAGCAGTTCTTC,TRBJ2-1,TRBV11-1,16,-,TRBD2
CASSRDSGGGTEAFF,TGTGCCAGCAGCCGGGACTCTGGCGGAGGCACTGAAGCTTTCTTT,TRBJ1-1,TRBV6-2/TRBV6-3,15,-,-
CASSLASYNEQFF,TGTGCCAGCAGCTTGGCGAGTTACAATGAGCAGTTCTTC,TRBJ2-1,TRBV5-5,13,once,-
CASSRGDRTFQETQYF,TGTGCCAGCAGCCGAGGGGACAGGACTTTTCAAGAGACCCAGTACTTC,TRBJ2-5,TRBV4-2,16,-,TRBD1
CASRPRGGATDTQYF,TGTGCCAGCAGACCTCGCGGGGGGGCCACAGATACGCAGTATTTT,TRBJ2-3,TRBV3-1/TRBV3-2,15,few,TRBD2
CASSLLPQPQHF,TGTGCCAGCAGTTTACTACCTCAGCCCCAGCATTTT,TRBJ1-5,TRBV12-3/TRBV12-4,12,-,-
CASSLPSGRAAYNEQFF,TGTGCCAGCAGCTTACCTAGCGGGAGGGCCGCCTACAATGAGCAGTTCTTC,TRBJ2-1,TRBV7-9,17,-,TRBD2
CASSLREPAAGGYTF,TGTGCCAGCAGCCTCCGGGAGCCGGCCGCAGGAGGCTACACCTTC,TRBJ1-2,TRBV6-5,15,-,-
CASSPGQGISNQPQHF,TGTGCCAGCAGCCCTGGACAGGGGATTAGCAATCAGCCCCAGCATTTT,TRBJ1-5,TRBV9,16,-,TRBD1
CASTRTGTAEAFF,TGTGCCAGCACCCGGACAGGTACGGCTGAAGCTTTCTTT,TRBJ1-1,TRBV7-9,13,few,TRBD1
CASRGQGEQYF,TGTGCCAGCAGGGGACAGGGTGAGCAGTATTTT,TRBJ2-3,TRBV3-1/TRBV3-2,11,-,TRBD1
CASSLGQTLIGGYTF,TGTGCCAGCAGTTTAGGACAGACCCTAATCGGGGGCTACACCTTC,TRBJ1-2,TRBV6-6,15,-,-
CASSPGDRVGDGYTF,TGTGCCAGCAGCCCCGGAGACAGGGTCGGGGATGGCTACACCTTC,TRBJ1-2,TRBV13,15,-,TRBD1
CATSTGAVEKLFF,TGTGCCACATCGACAGGGGCAGTTGAAAAACTGTTTTTT,TRBJ1-4,TRBV19,13,-,TRBD1
CASSQADRLEEF,TGTGCCAGCAGCCAAGCAGACAGGCTCGAGGAATTT,TRBJ1-1,TRBV3-1/TRBV3-2,12,-,-
CASSLDRDNEQYF,TGTGCCAGCAGTCTCGACAGGGACAACGAGCAGTACTTC,TRBJ2-7,TRBV25-1,13,once,TRBD1
CASRGQVSSSNQPQHF,TGTGCCAGTAGAGGACAGGTCTCAAGTAGCAATCAGCCCCAGCATTTT,TRBJ1-5,TRBV19,16,-,TRBD1
CASSQGGGAPISGNTIYF,TGCGCCAGCAGTCAAGGGGGAGGGGCCCCGATCTCTGGAAACACCATATATTTT,TRBJ1-3,TRBV23-1,18,-,-
CASSLKGGGTEAFF,TGTGCCAGCAGCTTAAAAGGGGGCGGCACTGAAGCTTTCTTT,TRBJ1-1,TRBV7-3,14,-,TRBD1
CASSTGGLAGPYNEQFF,TGTGCCAGTAGTACCGGCGGACTAGCGGGGCCATACAATGAGCAGTTCTTC,TRBJ2-1,TRBV19,17,-,TRBD2
CASSLDRTAPTF,TGTGCCAGCAGCTTAGATCGGACAGCTCCCACCTTC,TRBJ1-2,TRBV7-8,12,-,-
CAAVGIRNEQFF,TGTGCAGCGGTGGGGATAAGGAATGAGCAGTTCTTC,TRBJ2-1,TRBV6-5,12,-,-
CAWSRLAVNTGELFF,TGTGCCTGGAGTAGGCTAGCGGTGAACACCGGGGAGCTGTTTTTT,TRBJ2-2,TRBV30,15,-,TRBD2
CASSIDLRGLTEAFF,TGTGCCAGTAGTATAGATCTCAGGGGGCTCACTGAAGCTTTCTTT,TRBJ1-1,TRBV19,15,-,TRBD1
CASGSGQGGAGELFF,TGTGCTAGTGGTTCTGGACAGGGGGGAGCCGGGGAGCTGTTTTTT,TRBJ2-2,TRBV12-5,15,-,TRBD1
CSVRLAEQFF,TGCAGCGTTAGACTTGCTGAGCAGTTCTTC,TRBJ2-1,TRBV29-1,10,-,-
CAISRDKEAFF,TGTGCCATCAGCCGGGACAAAGAAGCTTTCTTT,TRBJ1-1,TRBV10-3,11,-,-
CASSQVVGDEQFF,TGCGCCAGCAGCCAAGTGGTGGGCGATGAGCAGTTCTTC,TRBJ2-1,TRBV4-1,13,-,-